These T cell receptor beta chains were read from a single sample in a study of Ad26.COV2.S vaccination and SARS-CoV-2 variants. The repertoire was sequenced with immunoSEQ multiplex PCR; TCRdb's copy has only in-frame clones and lacks some. The sample consists of roughly 330,000 clones, roughly 90% of them appearing once. The sequences come from peripheral blood, collected in a trial of Ad26.COV2.S vaccine versus placebo. These TCRs come from a person between 18 and 65 years old who received the Ad26.COV2.S COVID-19 vaccine or a placebo. CDR3s include the opening cysteine and the closing phenylalanine or tryptophan. The order of the fields is V gene, D gene, clone size, J gene, CDR3 protein, CDR3 DNA. The D gene is left open where the match is weak. Clone size is stated in some rows and not others, as once, few, many or a class when expanded.

TRBV4-3	NA	NA	TRBJ2-6	CASSQEFYSGANVLTF	TGCGCCAGCAGCCAAGAATTTTACTCTGGGGCCAACGTCCTGACTTTC
TRBV4-1	NA	NA	TRBJ1-1	CASGRQGATEAFF	TGCGCCAGCGGTCGCCAGGGAGCCACTGAAGCTTTCTTT
TRBV6-5	NA	NA	TRBJ1-2	CAAGGGVNYGYTF	TGTGCCGCCGGAGGGGGAGTTAACTATGGCTACACCTTC
TRBV13	NA	NA	TRBJ1-4	CASSLGGLGGEKLFF	TGTGCCAGCAGCCTTGGTGGCCTCGGTGGTGAAAAACTGTTTTTT
TRBV6-5	NA	NA	TRBJ1-1	CASSYSTAGEAFF	TGTGCCAGCAGTTACTCGACGGCAGGGGAAGCTTTCTTT
TRBV9	TRBD2	NA	TRBJ2-2	CASSTRRGGLAGPNTGELFF	TGTGCCAGCAGCACACGTAGGGGAGGACTAGCGGGACCGAACACCGGGGAGCTGTTTTTT
TRBV19	NA	few	TRBJ2-7	CASTSGLAGTSEQYF	NA
TRBV15	NA	NA	TRBJ1-5	CATSPDQVRGQPQHF	TGTGCCACCAGCCCCGACCAGGTTCGGGGTCAGCCCCAGCATTTT
TRBV27	NA	NA	TRBJ1-5	CASSFPDQPQHF	TGTGCCAGCAGTTTCCCCGACCAGCCCCAGCATTTT
TRBV10-2	TRBD2	once	TRBJ2-7	CASSDSPGTTGGEQYF	TGCGCCAGCAGTGATTCCCCGGGCACGACGGGGGGCGAGCAGTACTTC
TRBV7-2	TRBD1	NA	TRBJ1-2	CASRNRGRDYGYTF	TGTGCCAGCAGAAACAGGGGGCGCGACTATGGCTACACCTTC
TRBV7-6	NA	NA	TRBJ1-2	CASSLADGTTGGYTF	TGTGCCAGCAGCTTAGCGGACGGGACAACTGGAGGCTACACCTTC
TRBV29-1	NA	once	TRBJ1-1	CSVLPGSTAEAFF	TGCAGCGTACTTCCGGGATCCACCGCTGAAGCTTTCTTT
TRBV12-5	TRBD1	NA	TRBJ1-1	CASGLVTGGRNTEAFF	TGTGCTAGTGGTTTGGTGACAGGGGGCAGGAACACTGAAGCTTTCTTT
TRBV9	NA	NA	TRBJ1-6	CASSAGTSSNSPLHF	TGTGCCAGCAGCGCAGGGACTTCGAGTAATTCACCCCTCCACTTT
TRBV27	NA	NA	TRBJ2-1	CASSPPSLSDNEQFF	TGTGCCAGCAGTCCCCCCTCCTTATCGGACAATGAGCAGTTCTTC
TRBV27	NA	NA	TRBJ2-7	CASRNKTASYEQYF	TGTGCCAGCAGAAACAAGACAGCCTCCTACGAGCAGTACTTC
TRBV3-1/TRBV3-2	NA	NA	TRBJ1-1	CASSQDGEWNTEAFF	TGTGCCAGCAGCCAAGACGGGGAATGGAACACTGAAGCTTTCTTT
TRBV3-1/TRBV3-2	NA	NA	TRBJ2-1	CASSQVTRANEQFF	TGTGCCAGCAGCCAAGTAACACGAGCGAATGAGCAGTTCTTC
TRBV7-9	NA	NA	TRBJ1-5	CASSPGQQPNQPQHF	TGTGCCAGCAGCCCAGGGCAGCAGCCAAATCAGCCCCAGCATTTT
TRBV5-6	NA	NA	TRBJ2-2	CASSSPGRSTGELFF	TGTGCCAGCAGTTCCCCGGGGAGGTCCACCGGGGAGCTGTTTTTT
TRBV13	NA	NA	TRBJ2-5	CASSQKRGLSIETQYF	TGTGCCAGCAGCCAGAAGAGAGGGTTGAGTATAGAGACCCAGTACTTC
TRBV13	NA	NA	TRBJ2-5	CASSQESLAHQETQYF	TGTGCCAGCAGCCAAGAAAGTCTGGCGCACCAAGAGACCCAGTACTTC
TRBV9	TRBD1	once	TRBJ1-2	CASSVETGVGYGYTF	TGTGCCAGCAGCGTAGAAACAGGGGTCGGCTATGGCTACACCTTC
TRBV5-1	NA	NA	TRBJ2-1	CASSSLYNEQFF	TGCGCCAGCAGTTCCCTATACAATGAGCAGTTCTTC
TRBV14	NA	NA	TRBJ1-1	CASSSKGLGDTEAFF	TGTGCCAGCAGCTCTAAGGGTCTGGGGGACACTGAAGCTTTCTTT
TRBV19	TRBD1	once	TRBJ2-1	CASRDRGYNEQFF	TGTGCCAGCCGGGACAGGGGGTACAATGAGCAGTTCTTC
TRBV6-1	NA	NA	TRBJ2-1	CASSELQDNEQFF	TGTGCCAGCAGTGAATTACAGGACAATGAGCAGTTCTTC
TRBV5-8	NA	NA	TRBJ1-4	CASSLDSWGEKLFF	TGTGCCAGCAGCCTGGACAGTTGGGGAGAAAAACTGTTTTTT
TRBV4-3	NA	NA	TRBJ2-5	CASSQGVKETQYF	TGCGCCAGCAGCCAGGGAGTTAAGGAGACCCAGTACTTC
TRBV25-1	NA	NA	TRBJ1-1	CASSDTRRNLEAFF	TGTGCCAGCAGTGACACCCGACGGAATCTTGAAGCTTTCTTT
TRBV27	NA	few	TRBJ2-2	CASSLVQLGVGELFF	TGTGCCAGCAGTTTAGTGCAGCTCGGGGTCGGGGAGCTGTTTTTT
TRBV27	TRBD2	NA	TRBJ2-1	CASSLFPLAGGLLTNNEQFF	TGTGCCAGCAGTTTATTCCCCCTAGCGGGGGGGCTCTTAACTAACAATGAGCAGTTCTTC
TRBV27	NA	NA	TRBJ1-2	CASSFRENYGYTF	TGTGCCAGCAGTTTCAGAGAAAACTATGGCTACACCTTC
TRBV30	TRBD1	NA	TRBJ1-1	CACRQGLNTEAFF	TGTGCCTGTCGACAGGGACTCAACACTGAAGCTTTCTTT
TRBV11-3	NA	NA	TRBJ1-6	CASSHRTDAPLHF	TGTGCCAGCAGCCACCGGACGGACGCACCCCTCCACTTT
TRBV18	NA	NA	TRBJ1-2	CASSPDGLYGYTF	TGTGCCAGCTCACCGGACGGATTATATGGCTACACCTTC
TRBV12-3/TRBV12-4	NA	NA	TRBJ1-2	CASSAGEGYTF	TGTGCCAGCAGTGCAGGGGAGGGCTACACCTTC
TRBV27	NA	NA	TRBJ1-2	CASSPDNYGYTF	TGTGCCAGCAGTCCGGACAACTATGGCTACACCTTC
TRBV7-2	TRBD2	NA	TRBJ2-5	CASSSPTWGLAGGGETQYF	TGTGCCAGCAGCTCCCCGACTTGGGGACTAGCGGGAGGTGGAGAGACCCAGTACTTC
TRBV6-1	NA	NA	TRBJ1-5	CASSEGRGGIQPQHF	TGTGCCAGCAGTGAAGGCCGTGGTGGGATTCAGCCCCAGCATTTT
TRBV7-9	TRBD1	few	TRBJ1-6	CASSTRSGQGLNSPLHF	TGTGCCAGCAGCACCAGATCGGGACAGGGGTTGAATTCACCCCTCCACTTT
TRBV30	NA	NA	TRBJ1-1	CAWSVSPNTEAFF	TGTGCCTGGAGTGTCAGTCCGAACACTGAAGCTTTCTTT
TRBV27	TRBD1	once	TRBJ2-3	CASSSQQGGPTDTQYF	TGTGCCAGCAGTTCCCAACAGGGGGGCCCCACAGATACGCAGTATTTT
TRBV2	TRBD2	NA	TRBJ2-2	CASSEGLLAGVTGELFF	TGTGCCAGCAGTGAAGGTCTCCTAGCGGGGGTCACCGGGGAGCTGTTTTTT
TRBV6-2/TRBV6-3	NA	NA	TRBJ2-1	CASSYYGSSRGNEQFF	TGTGCCAGCAGTTACTACGGGAGCTCTAGAGGTAATGAGCAGTTCTTC
TRBV7-9	NA	few	TRBJ2-7	CASSLEPAAYEQYF	TGTGCCAGCAGCTTAGAGCCAGCGGCCTACGAGCAGTACTTC
TRBV29-1	TRBD1	NA	TRBJ2-1	CSVDQGAIVGEQFF	TGCAGCGTTGATCAGGGGGCGATTGTGGGTGAGCAGTTCTTC
TRBV3-1/TRBV3-2	NA	NA	TRBJ2-6	CASSQELGELSGANVLTF	TGTGCCAGCAGCCAAGAACTAGGGGAACTCTCTGGGGCCAACGTCCTGACTTTC